Below are 18 T cell receptor beta chains sequenced from a single sample in a study of blood T cell repertoires in COVID-19. Produced via immunoSEQ multiplex PCR; TCRdb's table is partial and in-frame only. The table lists under 70,000 clones, approximately 80% of them singletons. The sequenced sample consisted of peripheral blood. All receptors come from a man between 60 and 75 years old with acute or convalescent COVID-19.

The gene calls are TRBV19 and TRBJ2-7; no firm D call. The CDR3 sequence is 14 residues long. Germline CDR1 LNHDA, CDR2 SQIVND (reference sequence). V lost 5 bases and J lost 3, with 14 bases in between. CDR3 sequence (DNA): TGTGCCAGTAGTGTCGCGAGGAAAGGCTACGAGCAGTACTTC. This gives the protein CASSVARKGYEQYF. Combining the CDR3 with reference TRBV19 and TRBJ2-7 gives the whole variable domain DGGITQSPKYLFRKEGQNVTLSCEQNLNHDAMYWYRQDPGQGLRLIYYSQIVNDFQKGDIAEGYSVSREKKESFPLTVTSAQKNPTAFYLCASSVARKGYEQYFGPGTRLTVT.

This clone has a handful of counts. The chain uses TRBV12-3 or TRBV12-4 and TRBJ2-3, with D possibly matching TRBD2 (5 bases). The CDR3 consists of 11 residues. The V end was cut by 3 bases, the J end by 9 bases, with 7 bases between. The CDR3 DNA reads TGTGCCAGCAGTTTTGAGGGAACGCAGTATTTT. Its translation: CASSFEGTQYF.

This clone showed up just a few times. This chain uses TRBV6-5 with TRBJ2-5; D is undetermined. CDR3 length: 13 amino acids. CDR1 and CDR2 (germline): MNHEY, SVGAGI. Trimming left V 6 bases short and J 0 bases short, with 8 bases between. CDR3 protein: CASSRSYQETQYF. In nucleotides, the CDR3 is TGTGCCAGCAGCCGTAGCTACCAAGAGACCCAGTACTTC.

The chain has TRBV5-1 and TRBJ2-2, with 12 bases identical to TRBD2. Germline values: CDR1 SGHRS, CDR2 YFSETQ. The CDR3 length is 16 residues. Trimming at V came to 5 bases and at J to 7 bases, leaving 9 bases not matched to a gene. This CDR3 is CASRILAGGPGGELFF. In DNA, the CDR3 is TGCGCCAGCAGGATTCTAGCGGGAGGGCCCGGCGGGGAGCTGTTTTTT. Full variable domain (missing parts from reference TRBV5-1 and TRBJ2-2): KAGVTQTPRYLIKTRGQQVTLSCSPISGHRSVSWYQQTPGQGLQFLFEYFSETQRNKGNFPGRFSGRQFSNSRSEMNVSTLELGDSALYLCASRILAGGPGGELFFGEGSRLTVL.

The V call is TRBV19, the J call TRBJ2-3; TRBD2 is a possible D gene (6 bases). The V gene lost 6 bases and the J gene lost 3 bases, with 16 bases spanning the gap. Germline V gives CDR1 LNHDA, CDR2 SQIVND (reference sequence). The CDR3 spans 15 residues. The DNA for the CDR3 is TGTGCCAGTAGCCCCTCGGGGAGGAGGACAGATACGCAGTATTTT. It yields the protein CASSPSGRRTDTQYF.

The chain is built from TRBV21-1 and TRBJ1-1; TRBD1 is taken as the D call from the table, unchecked against the DNA. TRBV21-1 is a pseudogene. The CDR3 has 15 residues. The CDR3: CASSTHREKNTEAFF. The CDR3 bases are TGTGCCAGCAGCACACACAGGGAAAAGAACACTGAAGCTTTCTTT.

V and J are TRBV9 and TRBJ1-3, with D possibly matching TRBD1 (5 bases). Trimming left V 0 bases short and J 2 bases short, with 12 bases between. The V gene's germline CDR1 is SGDLS and CDR2 YYNGEE. This CDR3 has 16 residues. In nucleotides, the CDR3 is TGTGCCAGCAGCGTAGATGTCGGGGGGACTGGAAACACCATATATTTT. It encodes CASSVDVGGTGNTIYF.

This clone is a singleton in its sample. V is TRBV3-1 (or the pseudogene TRBV3-2) and J is TRBJ2-3; 7 bases line up with TRBD2. The CDR3 has 14 amino acids. Per the germline V gene, CDR1 is LGHDT and CDR2 is YNNKEL (reference sequence). V lost 2 bases, J lost 5 bases, and 4 bases stayed unmatched. CDR3 sequence reads: CASSQSGKGDTQYF. The CDR3 DNA reads as TGTGCCAGCAGCCAAAGCGGGAAAGGAGATACGCAGTATTTT.

The chain links TRBV5-4 to TRBJ1-1, with a tentative D call TRBD1 (5 bases). Looked up from germline, CDR1 is SGHNT and CDR2 is YYREEE (reference sequence). This CDR3 comprises 15 residues. V shed 1 base and J shed 3 bases, with 13 bases lying between them. CDR3 sequence reads: CASSLIAGVDTEAFF. The CDR3 nucleotides are TGTGCCAGCAGCTTGATAGCGGGGGTGGACACTGAAGCTTTCTTT.

This clone was observed many times. The CDR3 coding sequence is TGTGCCATCAGAGTTAATCGGGAACCGTACGAGCAGTACTTC. It specifies CAIRVNREPYEQYF. This rearrangement joins TRBV10-3 to TRBJ2-7, with D perhaps TRBD2 (5 bases). The CDR3 sequence is 14 residues long. Trimming removed 6 bases from V and 4 bases from J, with 16 bases in between. Per germline, CDR1 ENHRY and CDR2 SYGVKD.

The chain joins TRBV7-2 to TRBJ1-1; 11 bases line up with TRBD1. Per germline, CDR1 SGHTA and CDR2 FQGNSA. The CDR3 sequence is 16 residues long. Trimming cost V 4 bases and J 1 base; bases outside gene matches: 5. In DNA form, the CDR3 reads TGTGCCAGCAGCTCCGGGACAGGGGGTGGGAACACTGAAGCTTTCTTT. Residues: CASSSGTGGGNTEAFF.

This clone was detected a few times. The chain is built from TRBV28 and TRBJ2-3; 10 nucleotides align to TRBD1. The CDR3 length is 15 residues. Germline V gene lookup returns CDR1 MDHEN and CDR2 SYDVKM. V dropped 3 bases and J dropped 4; count of bases not matched to a gene: 4. The CDR3 spells CASSLPTGGADTQYF. DNA of the CDR3: TGTGCCAGCAGTTTGCCGACAGGGGGCGCAGATACGCAGTATTTT.

This chain links TRBV5-1 with TRBJ2-7; D possibly corresponds to TRBD1 (5 bases). CDR1 SGHRS and CDR2 YFSETQ come from the germline V gene. CDR3 length: 12 residues. The V end was cut by 0 bases, the J end by 5 bases, with 6 bases between. The CDR3 region has the DNA TGCGCCAGCAGCTTGGCAGGGAACGAGCAGTACTTC. Protein: CASSLAGNEQYF.

V and J are TRBV2 and TRBJ2-7, with a tentative D call TRBD1 (6 bases). V was clipped by 4 bases and J by 6 bases, with 16 bases between them. The CDR3 is 14 amino acids. Per germline, CDR1 SNHLY and CDR2 FYNNEI. The CDR3 sequence is CASSGLPQTGEQYF. The CDR3 DNA sequence: TGTGCCAGCAGTGGGCTCCCTCAGACAGGCGAGCAGTACTTC.

The chain employs TRBV12-5 and TRBJ1-6, with 10 nucleotides matching TRBD1. CDR3 length: 15 amino acids. CDR1 LGHNT and CDR2 FRNRAP come from the germline V gene. V shed 11 bases, J shed 10 bases, and the junction held 14 bases outside the gene matches. CDR3 loop: CAVWGGGQGHSPLHF. For the CDR3, the DNA is TGTGCTGTCTGGGGAGGGGGACAGGGGCACTCACCCCTCCACTTT.

This clone was observed a few times. The chain combines TRBV7-9 with TRBJ1-6; D uncertain. This CDR3 is 14 amino acids long. CDR1 and CDR2 (germline): SEHNR, FQNEAQ (reference sequence). Trimming took 6 bases from V and 5 from J, leaving 11 bases between them. CDR3 amino acids: CASSPTEDNSPLHF. DNA of the CDR3: TGTGCCAGCAGTCCCACGGAGGATAATTCACCCCTCCACTTT.

In its sample, this clone was seen once. The CDR3 here is CASSKGQERGGYTF. For the CDR3, the DNA is TGTGCCAGCAGCAAAGGACAGGAGCGAGGGGGCTACACCTTC. This chain joins TRBV7-3 and TRBJ1-2; 7 bases map to TRBD1. The ends lost 5 bases at V and 8 bases at J; junction bases unmatched: 11. Per germline, CDR1 SGHTA and CDR2 FQGTGA. The CDR3 is made up of 14 amino acids.

V gene TRBV7-9 combines with J gene TRBJ2-1; possibly TRBD2 for D (6 bases). CDR3 length: 14 residues. V shed 3 bases and J shed 0 bases, with 6 bases lying between them. Germline CDR1 reads SEHNR; CDR2 reads FQNEAQ (reference sequence). CDR3 sequence: CASSFGGSYNEQFF. In DNA form, the CDR3 reads TGTGCCAGCAGCTTCGGGGGCTCCTACAATGAGCAGTTCTTC.